The sequence of this T cell receptor beta chain was determined in a study of T cells in Graves' hyperthyroidism and ophthalmopathy. Study conclusions and caveats: Model predictions of ophthalmopathy came a median roughly 6.4 months before onset.

Researchers defined stable Graves' hyperthyroidism as no ophthalmopathy progression within 18 months. Clinical symptoms, serum thyroxine and TRAb, thyroid ultrasound and orbital computed tomography were used for the diagnoses. PBMCs were sourced from more than 9 ml fresh peripheral blood. CDR3 size: 15 residues. Germline-derived CDR1 and CDR2 are LGHDT and YNNKEL (reference sequence). Losses at the gene ends were 1 base for V and 10 bases for J; bases not matched to a gene: 10. This clonotype was found many times. The antigen is undetermined. RNA transcripts provided the source from which TCR beta CDR3 regions were amplified. When the TCR CDR3 underwent first-round RT-PCR, the HTBI primer set was used. TCRdb independently ran MiXCR on the multiplex PCR reads; one entry per CDR3 protein. The sample lists 540,000 or so distinct CDR3 sequences, about 15% occurring once.

V usage is TRBV3-1 and J usage is TRBJ1-1; TRBD1 aligns across 9 bases. Sequencing was done on a sample of blood. The source of this sequence is a woman aged 25 to 39 with Graves' hyperthyroidism. The CDR3 region is CASSQVGTGQPGAFF. CDR3 coding DNA: TGTGCCAGCAGCCAAGTAGGGACAGGGCAACCTGGAGCTTTCTTT.